This T cell receptor (beta chain) emerged from a study of blood T cells in healthy people across ages. This clonotype was seen ten or more times. Its matching antigen is unknown. Points from the study as a whole: Percentage of naive T cells showed a strong correlation with TCR beta diversity.

The ends lost 7 bases at V and 7 bases at J; junction bases unmatched: 5. The CDR3 is made up of 12 amino acids. CDR1 and CDR2 from the germline V gene are MNHEY and SVGAGI. Isolation of PBMCs gave at least 7 million cells per sample. With a J-beta primer mix and a sample-barcoded 5' primer, a second PCR ran 7 to 11 cycles. TCRdb used MiXCR to reprocess the 5' RACE reads, holding one entry per CDR3 protein. The table shows roughly 900,000 distinct CDR3 sequences, with 29% occurring only once. Input material: blood. The chain joins TRBV6-5 to TRBJ2-5; TRBD2 agrees at 8 bases. This TCR derives from a woman aged 80 or over in good health. The CDR3 region has the DNA TGTGCCAGCAACAACCGGGAGGGGACCCAGTACTTC. It yields the protein CASNNREGTQYF.